This TCR beta chain emerged from a study of neurological immune-mediated disorders. Study overall: 31 of 34 multiple sclerosis patients had relapsing-remitting disease; 3 had secondary progressive. The study's findings and limits: Among expanded clones, no CDR3 amino acid sequences were shared across subjects, a pattern suggesting private repertoires in all groups.

V shed 7 bases and J 3 bases; nucleotides not matched to a gene: 7. The length of the CDR3 is 14 residues. The germline V gene has CDR1 SGHTA and CDR2 FQGNSA. Each CDR3 protein is one row after TCRdb ran MiXCR on the 5' RACE reads. This table holds approximately 68,000 distinct CDR3 sequences, approximately 5% found once. This clonotype was counted at least ten times. Its matching antigen is unknown. What was sequenced was PBMCs. The source is a woman aged 70-85 years with multiple sclerosis. The V call is TRBV7-2, the J call TRBJ2-7; 9 bases match TRBD2. CDR3 DNA sequence: TGTGCCAGCATGACGACTAGCGGCTTCTACGAGCAGTACTTC. Protein product: CASMTTSGFYEQYF.